This TCR beta chain comes out of a study of T cells in Graves' hyperthyroidism and ophthalmopathy. Hyperthyroidism was newly diagnosed in patients aged 18 to 65 (duration under 2 months). The table lists this clonotype with many counts. Its specificity is not known. From RNA transcripts, TCR beta CDR3 regions were amplified. In the first-round RT-PCR of the TCR CDR3, the HTBI primer set was used. In TCRdb, the multiplex PCR reads were re-called with MiXCR into one record per CDR3 protein. The sample consists of 500,000 to 600,000 distinct CDR3 sequences, over 15% of them appearing once. The CDR3 has 16 amino acids. The germline V gene encodes CDR1 GTSNPN and CDR2 SVGIG (reference sequence). V shed 2 bases, J shed 7 bases, and the junction held 8 bases outside the gene matches. Overall study findings and caveats: Model output signaled ophthalmopathy a median approximately 6 months ahead of onset.

The chain has TRBV30 and TRBJ2-1, with TRBD2 matching 13 bases. The clonotype originates from a young woman with Graves' hyperthyroidism. The sequenced material came from blood. The CDR3 DNA follows: TGTGCCTGGAGTCCCGGACTAGCGGGAGTCATTAATGAGCAGTTCTTC. This codes for CAWSPGLAGVINEQFF.